This T cell receptor (beta chain) emerged from a study of vaccination and CD4 T cells after COVID-19. Turning to the study itself: Mild disease affected 10 or so convalescent patients and severe disease one, all SARS-CoV-2 positive by nasal swab PCR. Convalescent patients gave post-COVID blood a median about 100 days post-diagnosis, range 35 to 161.

Trimming took 2 bases from V and 3 from J, leaving 17 bases between them. Germline CDR1 MNHEY, CDR2 SVGAGI. This CDR3 is built from 16 residues. Cultured CD4+ T-cell DNA underwent Oncomine TCR Beta short-read sequencing. TCRdb analysed the PCR reads with MiXCR anew, one entry per CDR3 protein. The sample yields approximately 3,500 distinct CDR3 sequences, approximately 15% seen once. There are a few counts of this clonotype. Antigen specificity is unknown. Treatment specified: approximately 9-day PBMC culture with coronavirus spike peptide pools or control peptides (ViraFEST assay). The cultures had half their medium swapped for fresh IL-2 medium on days 3 and 7.

This sequence originates from a human donor who had recovered from COVID-19. Sequencing used CD4+ T cells from blood, cultured in vitro. V gene TRBV6-5 combines with J gene TRBJ2-7; D perhaps matches TRBD2 (6 bases). The chain's CDR3 is CASSYISGTPIYEQYF. The DNA of the CDR3 is TGTGCCAGCAGTTACATATCCGGGACTCCTATCTACGAGCAGTACTTC.